The sequence of this TCR beta chain was determined in a study of shared clonotypes between healthy human individuals. As handled by the study authors: Owing to the provision of junction-only sequences devoid of quality scores by immunoSEQ, filtering differed. The data were produced by immunoSEQ multiplex PCR, yet TCRdb's version contains in-frame clones alone and is incomplete. That table is the source of V, J and clone size, and D and trimming were worked out from the DNA. The sample carries about 1.5 million clones, 95% to 99% recorded once. Adult Caucasians living in Nashville, Tennessee made up all of the donors. The germline V gene has CDR1 SNHLY and CDR2 FYNNEI. The length of the CDR3 is 15 residues. J lost 9 bases, V lost 7 bases, and 13 bases had no gene match.

Sequenced sample: naive CD4+ T cells sorted from blood. The subset denotes: CD45RA+ positively selected. The sequence derives from a man aged 25-45 years in good health. The V gene is TRBV2, the J gene TRBJ2-1; 9 bases are shared with TRBD2. CDR3 amino acids: CASTGLASVLGEQFF. The CDR3, as DNA: TGTGCCAGCACCGGACTAGCGAGCGTGCTTGGTGAGCAGTTCTTC.